Given below is one TCR beta chain in context. Its specificity is unknown. Germline V gene sequence: CDR1 SGHRS, CDR2 YFSETQ. The CDR3 length is 14 residues. V was pared by 0 bases and J by 5 bases, with 9 bases between. All donors participated as healthy donors of bone marrow. The data derive from a study of cytomegalovirus exposure and HLA in healthy donors. General study results and limits: Immune exposure information comprised only CMV serostatus. Association with HLA alleles at 0.05 false discovery rate was found for 15,000 or so TCR beta sequences in a later analysis. Indistinguishable V segments, including TRBV6-2 and TRBV6-3, were excluded.

In the PCR, 60 Vbeta and 13 Jbeta primers were used. Libraries were prepared by immunoSEQ multiplex PCR; TCRdb keeps only in-frame clonotypes and omits some of them. The sample lists 100,000 to 150,000 clones; roughly 79% were seen once. The sequence derives from a woman aged 45-65 years in good health and CMV-seronegative. Specimen: PBMCs. This chain uses TRBV5-1 with TRBJ1-5; no clear D. CDR3 region: CASSLDRPDQPQHF. The CDR3 coding sequence is TGCGCCAGCAGCTTGGACAGACCCGATCAGCCCCAGCATTTT.